These T cell receptor beta chains were read from a single sample in a study of blood T cell repertoires in COVID-19. Using immunoSEQ multiplex PCR, the repertoire was profiled, and TCRdb retains in-frame clones only, with some absent. The table lists 250,000 to 300,000 clones, roughly nine tenths of them singletons. The sample taken for sequencing was PBMCs or T cells enriched from blood (not recorded which). Receptor source: a human donor in a cohort exposed to, infected with or recovered from COVID-19 (not recorded which). The donor label of this sample is uncertain. Each CDR3 is given with its conserved first and last residue. D genes are given only for firm matches. A row's size may be missing; if present it is once, few, many or a size class.

TRBJ1-2 | 13 | TRBV6-5 | TRBD1 | . | CASSPQGAGGYTF | TGTGCCAGCAGCCCACAGGGGGCTGGGGGCTACACCTTC
TRBJ1-2 | 14 | TRBV3-1/TRBV3-2 | . | . | CASSQDPVNYGYTF | TGTGCCAGCAGCCAAGATCCAGTCAACTATGGCTACACCTTC
TRBJ1-2 | 13 | TRBV25-1 | . | . | CASSAFRADGYTF | TGTGCCAGCAGTGCTTTCAGGGCCGACGGCTACACCTTC
TRBJ1-5 | 13 | TRBV5-1 | TRBD1 | . | CASSSGGGQPQHF | TGCGCCAGCAGCTCAGGGGGCGGTCAGCCCCAGCATTTT
TRBJ1-3 | 13 | TRBV30 | . | . | CAWSRAGGNTIYF | TGTGCCTGGAGTCGTGCGGGGGGAAACACCATATATTTT
TRBJ1-5 | 14 | TRBV3-1/TRBV3-2 | . | . | CASSQVVGNQPQHF | TGTGCCAGCAGCCAAGTCGTCGGCAATCAGCCCCAGCATTTT
TRBJ2-4 | 18 | TRBV18 | . | . | CASSPLNGGVGTKNIQYF | TGTGCCAGCTCACCATTGAACGGCGGGGTAGGGACCAAAAACATTCAGTACTTC
TRBJ1-1 | 13 | TRBV18 | . | . | CASSQQVLTEAFF | TGTGCCAGCTCACAACAGGTCTTAACTGAAGCTTTCTTT
TRBJ2-7 | 16 | TRBV5-6 | . | . | CASSSYRERGSYEQYF | TGTGCCAGCAGCTCCTACAGGGAGAGGGGATCGTACGAGCAGTACTTC
TRBJ1-2 | 15 | TRBV15 | . | . | CATSRDPGFNYGYTF | TGTGCCACCAGCAGAGATCCGGGGTTCAACTATGGCTACACCTTC
TRBJ1-2 | 17 | TRBV2 | TRBD1 | . | CASSGGMTGDTNYGYTF | TGTGCCAGCAGTGGGGGGATGACAGGGGACACAAACTATGGCTACACCTTC
TRBJ1-5 | 15 | TRBV15 | . | . | CATSRAQGIHQPQHF | TGTGCCACCAGCAGAGCACAGGGAATTCATCAGCCCCAGCATTTT
TRBJ2-5 | 15 | TRBV4-1 | . | once | CASSRQMWGRETQYF | TGCGCCAGCAGCCGCCAAATGTGGGGGAGGGAGACCCAGTACTTC
TRBJ1-1 | 12 | TRBV7-9 | . | . | CASSLVDTEAFF | TGTGCCAGCAGCTTAGTAGACACTGAAGCTTTCTTT
TRBJ1-6 | 12 | TRBV6-5 | . | . | CASRGPNSPLHF | TGTGCCAGCAGGGGCCCTAATTCACCCCTCCACTTT
TRBJ1-2 | 14 | TRBV5-4 | TRBD1 | once | CASSAKGQGDGYTF | TGTGCCAGCAGCGCGAAGGGACAGGGAGATGGCTACACCTTC
TRBJ2-7 | 13 | TRBV19 | . | . | CASSNKAHYEQYF | TGTGCCAGTAGTAATAAAGCTCACTACGAGCAGTACTTC
TRBJ1-1 | 18 | TRBV7-8 | TRBD1 | . | CASSLAKQGASQNTEAFF | TGTGCCAGCAGCTTAGCGAAACAGGGGGCCTCACAAAACACTGAAGCTTTCTTT
TRBJ1-5 | 15 | TRBV5-4 | . | . | CASSLDISNNQPQHF | TGTGCCAGCAGCCTGGACATTTCAAACAATCAGCCCCAGCATTTT
TRBJ1-4 | 13 | TRBV2 | . | . | CAGNRLSNEKLFF | TGTGCCGGCAACAGATTAAGTAATGAAAAACTGTTTTTT
TRBJ2-1 | 17 | TRBV5-5 | TRBD2 | . | CASSHKMTSGAYNEQFF | TGTGCCAGCAGTCATAAAATGACTAGCGGGGCCTACAATGAGCAGTTCTTC
TRBJ2-6 | 15 | TRBV7-9 | . | . | CASSPPGSGANVLTF | TGTGCCAGCAGCCCACCGGGTTCTGGGGCCAACGTCCTGACTTTC
TRBJ1-3 | 14 | TRBV6-5 | TRBD1 | once | CASSLGQGINTIYF | TGTGCCAGCAGTCTAGGACAGGGTATAAACACCATATATTTT
TRBJ2-2 | 13 | TRBV12-3/TRBV12-4 | . | . | CASSLRNTGELFF | TGTGCCAGCAGTTTGAGGAACACCGGGGAGCTGTTTTTT
TRBJ1-2 | 13 | TRBV6-4 | . | . | CASRNSPAGGYTF | TGTGCCAGCAGGAACAGTCCCGCGGGTGGCTACACCTTC
TRBJ1-5 | 14 | TRBV6-5 | . | . | CASSRDIFNQPQHF | TGTGCCAGCAGTCGGGACATCTTTAATCAGCCCCAGCATTTT
TRBJ1-2 | 14 | TRBV10-3 | . | . | CATWMDSSNYGYTF | TGTGCCACCTGGATGGACAGTTCTAACTATGGCTACACCTTC
TRBJ2-5 | 12 | TRBV2 | TRBD2 | . | CASSSGVKTQYF | TGTGCCAGCTCGAGCGGGGTGAAGACCCAGTACTTC
TRBJ1-1 | 14 | TRBV5-6 | . | . | CASSLAGANTEAFF | TGTGCCAGCAGCTTGGCAGGGGCGAACACTGAAGCTTTCTTT
TRBJ2-2 | 16 | TRBV7-9 | . | . | CASSFLATPNTGELFF | TGTGCCAGCAGCTTCCTAGCGACACCGAACACCGGGGAGCTGTTTTTT